Listed here are 8 T cell receptor beta chains from one sample, sequenced in a study of Ad26.COV2.S vaccination and SARS-CoV-2 variants (dated by TCRdb to the early 2020s). In light of the paper, this sample's treatment or condition label describes: around 19 received Ad26.COV2.S at low or high dose, single or two shots; several received placebo; per-sample allocation not given. For vaccine and placebo recipients, repertoires were sequenced using samples collected on day 63 after the first injection. The method was the immunoSEQ multiplex PCR assay. The immuneACCESS repertoire file appears here via TCRdb, limited to in-frame rearrangements. These files lack a portion of the clones; in checked studies, under half of the deficit traces to unresolved V genes, and the cause of the others is not known. This sample gives 410,000 or so clones in total; roughly 90% of them show up just once. The ten biggest clones cover 1.5% to 2% of the sample.

The source material was peripheral blood, sampled in a trial of Ad26.COV2.S vaccine versus placebo. The receptor source for this set is a person aged 18-65 years who received the Ad26.COV2.S COVID-19 vaccine or a placebo.

J is TRBJ2-3 and V is TRBV7-2; TRBD1 matches 10 bases. Looked up from germline, CDR1 is SGHTA and CDR2 is FQGNSA. The CDR3 is 14 residues long. The J segment lost 4 bases and the V segment lost 4 bases, leaving 2 bases of the junction unmatched. The CDR3 loop reads CASSSDRGSDTQYF. CDR3 DNA: TGTGCCAGCAGCTCGGACAGGGGGTCAGATACGCAGTATTTT.

This chain joins TRBV4-3 and TRBJ2-1; no definite D call. The length of the CDR3 is 15 residues. Between the trimmed V and J ends, which lost 4 bases and 2 bases, there was a span of 12 bases. Germline assignment: CDR1 LGHNA and CDR2 YSLEER. The CDR3, as DNA: TGCGCCAGCAGCCGCGCCAAATCCCCCTACAATGAGCAGTTCTTC. Its translation is CASSRAKSPYNEQFF.

CDR3 sequence: CASSPDRAEQFF. The CDR3 DNA sequence: TGCGCCAGCAGCCCAGACCGGGCCGAGCAGTTCTTC. This rearrangement joins TRBV4-3 to TRBJ2-1; D not resolved. Germline V gene data show CDR1 as LGHNA and CDR2 as YSLEER. Trimming pared 4 bases from V and 10 bases from J, leaving 11 bases between. The CDR3 totals 12 residues.

V is TRBV3-1 (or the pseudogene TRBV3-2) and J is TRBJ2-5, with D unclear. The CDR3 runs 12 residues. Trimming took 4 bases from V and 4 from J, leaving 7 bases between them. Germline assignment: CDR1 LGHDT and CDR2 YNNKEL (reference sequence). In nucleotides, the CDR3 is TGTGCCAGCAGCCGGCGTACAGAGACCCAGTACTTC. This encodes CASSRRTETQYF.

The J gene is TRBJ1-2, the V gene TRBV11-2; 7 nucleotides match TRBD1. The ends lost 5 bases at V and 4 bases at J; junction bases unmatched: 16. This CDR3 has 17 residues. Germline-derived CDR1 and CDR2 are SGHAT and FQNNGV. CDR3 sequence: CASSPGFRDRHGYGYTF. The CDR3 coding sequence is TGTGCCAGCAGCCCCGGATTCCGGGACAGACACGGCTATGGCTACACCTTC. The complete variable domain, with remaining parts taken from reference TRBV11-2 and TRBJ1-2, reads EAGVAQSPRYKIIEKRQSVAFWCNPISGHATLYWYQQILGQGPKLLIQFQNNGVVDDSQLPKDRFSAERLKGVDSTLKIQPAKLEDSAVYLCASSPGFRDRHGYGYTFGSGTRLTVV.

The V call is TRBV7-2, the J call TRBJ1-1; perhaps TRBD1 as D (5 bases). The CDR3 runs 16 residues. V dropped 3 bases and J dropped 6 bases, with 20 bases sitting between them. Germline V lookup: CDR1 SGHTA, CDR2 FQGNSA. In nucleotides, the CDR3 is TGTGCCAGCAGCTTTCTCGGGGCCGCCGGGATGTCTGAAGCTTTCTTT. Its translation is CASSFLGAAGMSEAFF.

The chain is built from TRBV6-5 and TRBJ1-2; 7 positions match TRBD1. CDR1 MNHEY and CDR2 SVGAGI come from the germline V gene. V was pared by 5 bases and J by 1 base, with 1 base of the junction left unmatched. This CDR3 region has 13 residues. CDR3 in amino acids: CASSRQGNYGYTF. In DNA form, the CDR3 reads TGTGCCAGCAGTAGACAGGGTAACTATGGCTACACCTTC.

This clone appeared a few times. The chain uses TRBV5-4 and TRBJ2-7; D possibly corresponds to TRBD2 (5 bases). The CDR3 sequence is 12 residues long. V was shortened by 4 bases and J by 5 bases, with 10 bases between the two germline ends. Germline CDR1 and CDR2: SGHNT and YYREEE (reference sequence). CDR3 DNA sequence: TGTGCCAGCAGCGCTCCCGGGAACGAGCAGTACTTC. Its protein product is CASSAPGNEQYF.